The subject of this entry is one T cell receptor beta chain. V lost 0 bases and J lost 6; bases outside the gene matches: 7. In germline, CDR1 is LNHNV, CDR2 YYDKDF (reference sequence). The length of the CDR3 is 16 residues. Assay: immunoSEQ multiplex PCR; the TCRdb copy retains only in-frame clones and omits some. Of over 150,000 clones in the sample, roughly 84% are singletons; the top ten hold around 3.5%. These data belong to a study of blood T cell repertoires in COVID-19. Whole-study context: COVID-19 samples collected from the United States, Italy and Spain covered acute and convalescent phases.

The chain recombines TRBV15 with TRBJ2-7; 11 nucleotides agree with TRBD2. The receptor was isolated from a woman in her 30s who had recovered from COVID-19. The material sequenced was PBMCs or T cells enriched from blood (not recorded which). CDR3 nucleotides: TGTGCCACCAGCAGAGATCGAGTAGCGGGAGGGATCGAGCAGTACTTC. This encodes CATSRDRVAGGIEQYF.